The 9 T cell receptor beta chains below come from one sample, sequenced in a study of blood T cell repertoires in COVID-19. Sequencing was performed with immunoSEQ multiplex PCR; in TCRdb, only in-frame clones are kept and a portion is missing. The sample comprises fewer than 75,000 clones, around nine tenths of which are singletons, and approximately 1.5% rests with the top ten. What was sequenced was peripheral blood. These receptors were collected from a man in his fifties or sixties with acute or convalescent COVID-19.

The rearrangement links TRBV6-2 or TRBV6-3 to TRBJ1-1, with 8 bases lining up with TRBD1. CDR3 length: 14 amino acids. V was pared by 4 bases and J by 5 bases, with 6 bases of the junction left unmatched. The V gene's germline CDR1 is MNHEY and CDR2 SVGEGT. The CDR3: CASSSWTGKTEAFF. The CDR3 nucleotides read TGTGCCAGCAGTTCTTGGACAGGGAAAACTGAAGCTTTCTTT.

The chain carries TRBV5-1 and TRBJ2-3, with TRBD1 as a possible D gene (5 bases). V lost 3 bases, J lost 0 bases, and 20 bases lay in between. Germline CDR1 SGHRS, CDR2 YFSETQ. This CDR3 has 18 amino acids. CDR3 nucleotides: TGCGCCAGCAGCTCGACGTCCACGGCAGGGTATAGCACAGATACGCAGTATTTT. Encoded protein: CASSSTSTAGYSTDTQYF. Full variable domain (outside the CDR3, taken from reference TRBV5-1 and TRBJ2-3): KAGVTQTPRYLIKTRGQQVTLSCSPISGHRSVSWYQQTPGQGLQFLFEYFSETQRNKGNFPGRFSGRQFSNSRSEMNVSTLELGDSALYLCASSSTSTAGYSTDTQYFGPGTRLTVL.

In DNA, the CDR3 is TGTGCCAGTAGACGCGACGGACAGGGGGGCGGATCACCCCTCCACTTT. Protein product: CASRRDGQGGGSPLHF. The chain links TRBV19 to TRBJ1-6, with 10 bases identical to TRBD1. Losses at the gene ends were 6 bases for V and 10 bases for J; bases not matched to a gene: 12. The CDR3 is 16 residues long. CDR1 LNHDA and CDR2 SQIVND come from the germline V gene (reference sequence).

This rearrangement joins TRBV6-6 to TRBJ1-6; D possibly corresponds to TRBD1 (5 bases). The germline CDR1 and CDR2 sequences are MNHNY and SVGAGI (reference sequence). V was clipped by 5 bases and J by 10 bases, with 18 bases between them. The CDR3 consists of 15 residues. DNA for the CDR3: TGTGCCAGCAGTGGCGAGGGGTTTAGCGGATCACCCCTCCACTTT. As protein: CASSGEGFSGSPLHF.

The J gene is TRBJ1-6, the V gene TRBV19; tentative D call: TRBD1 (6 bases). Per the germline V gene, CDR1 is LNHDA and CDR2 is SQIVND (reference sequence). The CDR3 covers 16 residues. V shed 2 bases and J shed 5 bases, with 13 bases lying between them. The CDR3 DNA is TGTGCCAGTAGTATAAGAGGGGGTCGAAATAATTCACCCCTCCACTTT. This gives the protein CASSIRGGRNNSPLHF.

The DNA of the CDR3 is TGTGCCAGCAGTGAAGTACAGGGGAGGGGCTACACCTTC. Protein: CASSEVQGRGYTF. The chain has TRBV6-1 and TRBJ1-2; 7 nucleotides align to TRBD1. V dropped 1 base and J dropped 8; count of bases not matched to a gene: 4. Germline V gene sequence: CDR1 MNHNS, CDR2 SASEGT. The CDR3 is 13 amino acids.

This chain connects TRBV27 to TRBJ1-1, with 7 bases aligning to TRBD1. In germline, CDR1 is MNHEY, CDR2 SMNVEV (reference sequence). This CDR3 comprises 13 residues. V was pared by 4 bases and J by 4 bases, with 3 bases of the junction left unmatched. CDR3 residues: CASSSPGGTEAFF. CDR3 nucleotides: TGTGCCAGCAGTTCCCCAGGGGGCACTGAAGCTTTCTTT.

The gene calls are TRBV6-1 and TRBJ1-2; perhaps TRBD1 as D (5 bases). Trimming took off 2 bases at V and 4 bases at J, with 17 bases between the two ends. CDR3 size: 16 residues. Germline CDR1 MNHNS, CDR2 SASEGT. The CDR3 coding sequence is TGTGCCAGCAGTGAACCCAGGGTGAACCCCTCCTATGGCTACACCTTC. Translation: CASSEPRVNPSYGYTF.

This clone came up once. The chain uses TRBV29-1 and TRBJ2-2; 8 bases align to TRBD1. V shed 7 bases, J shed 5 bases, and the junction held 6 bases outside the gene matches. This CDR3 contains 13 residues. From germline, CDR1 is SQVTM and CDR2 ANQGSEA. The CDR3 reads CSGRDRTTGELFF. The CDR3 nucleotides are TGCAGCGGCCGGGACAGGACAACCGGGGAGCTGTTTTTT.